Presented here are 23 T cell receptor beta chains from one specimen sequenced in a study of T cells after yellow fever vaccination. TCRdb passed the 5' RACE reads through MiXCR, listing each CDR3 protein once. The sample lists about 340,000 distinct CDR3 sequences; 8.5% to 9% were seen once. Sequencing used PBMCs, obtained on the day of the first yellow fever vaccination. The receptors were sampled from a man between 18 and 35 years old who received the YFV17D yellow fever vaccine.

This chain joins TRBV7-2 and TRBJ2-1; no definite D call. The CDR3 is 11 residues long. The V end was cut by 2 bases, the J end by 8 bases, with 4 bases between. Germline CDR1 is SGHTA and CDR2 is FQGNSA. The DNA for the CDR3 is TGTGCCAGCAGCTTAAACGATGAGCAGTTCTTC. Amino acid sequence: CASSLNDEQFF.

The chain is built from TRBV10-3 and TRBJ2-7; no firm D call. The V end lost 5 bases, the J end lost 2 bases, and 10 bases lay between the germline ends. The CDR3 spans 13 residues. The germline V gene encodes CDR1 ENHRY and CDR2 SYGVKD. CDR3 sequence reads: CAISTDKPYEQYF. The CDR3 DNA reads as TGTGCCATCAGTACAGACAAGCCCTACGAGCAGTACTTC.

This clonotype has a count of ten or more. The chain carries TRBV12-3 or TRBV12-4 and TRBJ2-3; 11 bases match TRBD2. The CDR3 runs to 16 residues. J was trimmed by 5 bases and V by 3 bases; bases with no gene match: 7. The CDR3 nucleotides read TGTGCCAGCAGTTTCCTTAGCGGGGGGGCAGGAGATACGCAGTATTTT. This encodes CASSFLSGGAGDTQYF.

CDR3 DNA sequence: TGTGCCAGCAGTACCCAACCGGACAGGGGAAAGACCCAGTACTTC. This encodes CASSTQPDRGKTQYF. The V gene is TRBV11-2, the J gene TRBJ2-5; 9 bases fit TRBD1. After removal of 6 bases from V and 6 bases from J, the junction contained 11 bases not matched to a gene. The CDR3 has 15 amino acids. Germline CDR1 reads SGHAT; CDR2 reads FQNNGV.

This clonotype was seen many times. This chain uses TRBV7-9 with TRBJ1-1, with TRBD1 as a possible D gene (5 bases). V was pared by 5 bases and J by 0 bases, with 19 bases between. Germline V gene data show CDR1 as SEHNR and CDR2 as FQNEAQ (reference sequence). This CDR3 comprises 17 residues. CDR3 protein: CASSNRIPGPMNTEAFF. The CDR3 nucleotides read TGTGCCAGCAGCAACCGGATTCCGGGACCGATGAACACTGAAGCTTTCTTT.

This clonotype was seen only a few times. J is TRBJ2-2 and V is TRBV11-1; 8 bases are a match to TRBD1. Germline V gives CDR1 SGHAT, CDR2 FQDESV (reference sequence). The CDR3 is 16 residues long. Unmatched junction bases numbered 12, after V lost 5 bases and J lost 7 bases. The CDR3 DNA reads TGTGCCAGCAGCCGAGGACCCCAGGGGGCAGACGGGGAGCTGTTTTTT. Translated: CASSRGPQGADGELFF.

The J gene is TRBJ1-2, the V gene TRBV25-1, with 8 bases that match TRBD1. The CDR3 length is 16 residues. After removal of 4 bases from V and 3 bases from J, the junction contained 10 bases not matched to a gene. The germline V gene encodes CDR1 MGHDK and CDR2 SYGVNS. CDR3 region: CASSAQGDRHYYGYTF. Here the CDR3 DNA reads TGTGCCAGCAGTGCACAAGGGGACAGGCACTACTATGGCTACACCTTC.

This clonotype was picked up many times. The chain employs TRBV7-9 and TRBJ2-5; 7 bases fit TRBD1. This CDR3 has 14 residues. CDR1 is SEHNR and CDR2 is FQNEAQ in the germline V gene (reference sequence). V shed 7 bases, J shed 4 bases, and the junction held 9 bases outside the gene matches. The CDR3 loop is CASIKQGSRETQYF. CDR3 nucleotides: TGTGCCAGCATAAAACAGGGGAGCAGAGAGACCCAGTACTTC.

This clonotype was detected many times. The gene calls are TRBV15 and TRBJ2-1; TRBD1 matches at 10 bases. Per the germline V gene, CDR1 is LNHNV and CDR2 is YYDKDF (reference sequence). The ends lost 4 bases at V and 7 bases at J; junction bases unmatched: 7. CDR3 length: 15 amino acids. The DNA of the CDR3 is TGTGCCACCAGCACACCGGGACAGGGGTGGAATGAGCAGTTCTTC. Protein: CATSTPGQGWNEQFF.

The chain has TRBV5-1 and TRBJ1-4, with 7 positions matching TRBD1. Germline lookup yields CDR1 SGHRS and CDR2 YFSETQ. The CDR3 has 14 residues. V trimming: 5 bases; J trimming: 6 bases; junction bases outside the gene matches: 7. The CDR3 region has the DNA TGCGCCAGCAGTCCCCCAACAGGGGATGAAAAACTGTTTTTT. It encodes CASSPPTGDEKLFF.

Ten or more counts support this clonotype. The chain recombines TRBV7-9 with TRBJ1-5, with 7 bases aligning to TRBD1. This CDR3 region has 14 residues. Germline-derived CDR1 and CDR2 are SEHNR and FQNEAQ (reference sequence). V shed 5 bases, J shed 4 bases, and the junction held 5 bases outside the gene matches. This CDR3 reads CASSPNRGNQPQHF. CDR3 DNA: TGTGCCAGCAGCCCCAACAGGGGTAATCAGCCCCAGCATTTT.

The V and J genes are TRBV7-7 and TRBJ1-4; no definite D call. This CDR3 is built from 15 residues. CDR1 SSHAT and CDR2 FNYEAQ come from the germline V gene (reference sequence). V shed 1 base and J shed 6 bases, with 12 bases lying between them. Written as DNA, the CDR3 is TGTGCCAGCAGCTTAGGCTCCGGTGGGGATGAAAAACTGTTTTTT. This gives the protein CASSLGSGGDEKLFF.

The gene calls are TRBV7-2 and TRBJ1-6; D may be TRBD1 (6 bases). CDR3 size: 14 residues. The germline V gene has CDR1 SGHTA and CDR2 FQGNSA. V lost 7 bases, J lost 5 bases, and 12 bases lay in between. The CDR3 nucleotides are TGTGCCAGCATCCAAGGGGGAAATAATTCACCCCTCCACTTT. Its translation is CASIQGGNNSPLHF.

This clonotype was seen ten or more times. The chain recombines TRBV12-3 or TRBV12-4 with TRBJ2-2, with 8 bases lining up with TRBD1. There are 16 residues in the CDR3. J was trimmed by 0 bases and V by 5 bases; bases with no gene match: 5. CDR3 protein: CASSDDRGPNTGELFF. CDR3 bases: TGTGCCAGCAGTGATGACAGGGGACCGAACACCGGGGAGCTGTTTTTT.

This clonotype was seen more than once but under ten times. V is TRBV6-1 and J is TRBJ2-7, with D perhaps matching TRBD1 or TRBD2 (5 bases each). The CDR3 totals 15 residues. Trimming cost V 8 bases and J 3 bases, with 20 bases left between them. CDR1 and CDR2 (germline): MNHNS, SASEGT. The CDR3 is CASPMKRDLGYEQYV. The CDR3 nucleotides are TGTGCCAGCCCAATGAAAAGGGACCTGGGCTACGAGCAGTACGTC.

This clonotype was observed a handful of times. The V gene is TRBV11-2, the J gene TRBJ1-4; weak D call: TRBD1 (6 bases). Between the trimmed V and J ends, which lost 1 base and 4 bases, there was a span of 22 bases. The germline V gene encodes CDR1 SGHAT and CDR2 FQNNGV. The CDR3 covers 19 residues. CDR3 residues: CASSLVKGVGGRNNEKLFF. The CDR3 DNA follows: TGTGCCAGCAGCTTAGTCAAAGGGGTCGGGGGCAGAAATAATGAAAAACTGTTTTTT. The entire variable domain, with the rest obtained from reference TRBV11-2 and TRBJ1-4, is as follows: EAGVAQSPRYKIIEKRQSVAFWCNPISGHATLYWYQQILGQGPKLLIQFQNNGVVDDSQLPKDRFSAERLKGVDSTLKIQPAKLEDSAVYLCASSLVKGVGGRNNEKLFFGSGTQLSVL.

This clonotype was seen ten or more times. The V and J genes are TRBV5-5 and TRBJ2-7; 7 bases match TRBD2. V trimming: 4 bases; J trimming: 5 bases; junction bases outside the gene matches: 15. CDR1 is SGHKS, CDR2 YYEKEE, per germline (reference sequence). The CDR3 length is 16 residues. CDR3 nucleotides: TGTGCCAGCAGCCCGACCGGGGAGGGACGTGTTCACGAGCAGTACGTC. Translation gives CASSPTGEGRVHEQYV.

This clonotype occurred many times. This chain uses TRBV9 with TRBJ1-2; D is unresolved. Per the germline V gene, CDR1 is SGDLS and CDR2 is YYNGEE. Trimming took 0 bases from V and 5 from J, leaving 17 bases between them. The CDR3 is made up of 16 amino acids. The CDR3 nucleotides read TGTGCCAGCAGCGTAGAATATCCGGAGGGCCGTTATGGCTACACCTTC. As protein: CASSVEYPEGRYGYTF.

This clonotype was seen more than once but under ten times. The V and J genes are TRBV5-1 and TRBJ2-7; 11 positions agree with TRBD1. This CDR3 is 14 amino acids long. Looked up from germline, CDR1 is SGHRS and CDR2 is YFSETQ. V trimming: 3 bases; J trimming: 7 bases; junction bases outside the gene matches: 6. The CDR3: CASSSGQGASEQYF. As DNA, the CDR3 is TGCGCCAGCAGCTCCGGACAGGGGGCGTCGGAGCAGTACTTC.

This chain connects TRBV27 to TRBJ2-7, with D perhaps TRBD1 (6 bases). Germline V gene lookup returns CDR1 MNHEY and CDR2 SMNVEV (reference sequence). This CDR3 comprises 14 residues. The V end was cut by 3 bases, the J end by 4 bases, with 13 bases between. The CDR3 loop reads CASSFLGRGYEQYF. The CDR3 bases are TGTGCCAGCAGTTTCCTTGGCAGGGGATACGAGCAGTACTTC.

This clonotype was counted only a few times. The chain links TRBV20-1 to TRBJ1-5; TRBD1 is a possible D gene (5 bases). Germline V gene sequence: CDR1 DFQATT, CDR2 SNEGSKA (reference sequence). The CDR3 contains 17 residues. Trimming pared 3 bases from V and 0 bases from J, leaving 18 bases between. CDR3 sequence reads: CSARVGIGGVSNQPQHF. Written as DNA, the CDR3 is TGCAGTGCTAGGGTAGGGATTGGGGGAGTTAGCAATCAGCCCCAGCATTTT.

The table lists this clonotype with a few counts. The gene calls are TRBV29-1 and TRBJ2-7; D ambiguous. CDR1 is SQVTM and CDR2 is ANQGSEA in the germline V gene. The CDR3 covers 9 residues. V gave up 7 bases and J gave up 3 bases, with 4 bases separating them. The CDR3, as DNA: TGCAGCGGGAACTACGAGCAGTACTTC. Its protein is CSGNYEQYF.

The J gene is TRBJ1-2, the V gene TRBV12-3 or TRBV12-4; 11 positions agree with TRBD1. The V gene end was trimmed by 1 base and the J gene end by 7 bases; junction bases not matched to a gene: 8. CDR3 length: 16 amino acids. This CDR3 reads CASSLGRTGGGRGYTF. In DNA, the CDR3 is TGTGCCAGCAGTTTAGGGAGGACAGGGGGCGGTCGTGGCTACACCTTC.